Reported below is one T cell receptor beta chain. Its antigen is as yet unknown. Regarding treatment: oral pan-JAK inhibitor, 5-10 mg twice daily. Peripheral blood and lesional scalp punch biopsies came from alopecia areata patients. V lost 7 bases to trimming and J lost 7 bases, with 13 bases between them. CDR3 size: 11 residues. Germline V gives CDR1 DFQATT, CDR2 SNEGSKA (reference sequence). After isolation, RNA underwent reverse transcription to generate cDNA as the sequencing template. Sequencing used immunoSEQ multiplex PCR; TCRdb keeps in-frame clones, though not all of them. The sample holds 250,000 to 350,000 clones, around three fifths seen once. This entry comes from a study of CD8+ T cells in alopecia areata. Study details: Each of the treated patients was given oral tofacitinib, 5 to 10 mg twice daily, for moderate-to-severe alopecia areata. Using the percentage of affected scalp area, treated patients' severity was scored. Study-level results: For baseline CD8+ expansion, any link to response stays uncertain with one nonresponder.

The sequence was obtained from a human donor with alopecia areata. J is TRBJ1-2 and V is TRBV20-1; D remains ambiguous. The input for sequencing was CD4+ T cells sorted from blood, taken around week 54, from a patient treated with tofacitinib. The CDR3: CSVGFLSGYTF. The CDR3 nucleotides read TGCAGTGTAGGGTTTCTGAGTGGCTACACCTTC.